This T cell receptor (beta chain) was obtained from a study of cytomegalovirus exposure and HLA in healthy donors (dated by TCRdb to 2016 to 2017). With regard to the full study: An earlier analysis of roughly 500 of the donors reported about 250 Gb of sequence data and 100 million to 130 million unique TCR beta sequences from 190 million or so T cells. Approximately 310 gigabases of sequencing data and 70 million to 95 million unique TCR sequences made up an early release that covered approximately 620 HLA-typed donors. The genetic ancestry cluster associated with self-reported Caucasian donors included 81% of the 398 genotyped donors. The study aimed to test whether cataloging public T cell receptors could reveal signatures of past pathogen exposure. Using immunosequencing, the study profiled T cell repertoires from around 680 subjects and related those repertoires to cytomegalovirus serostatus. In addition to the first cohort of 666 subjects, a separate validation cohort of under 150 different subjects was used. To predict cytomegalovirus infection status, the study combined high-throughput TCR immunosequencing, statistical association of individual TCRs with disease status, and machine learning. A later analysis re-examined previously published TCR beta repertoires from 610 or so donors and added high-resolution HLA genotyping to investigate patterns of TCR occurrence. Rather than drawing on any new phenotypic data, the later analysis identified candidate immune exposures from TCR beta sequences and the way those sequences occurred across donors. An earlier analysis of some 600 of the donors applied high-throughput TCR beta sequencing to assess whether each TCR beta V gene segment acted as functional or pseudogenic. Donor age, sex, ethnicity and CMV serostatus were collected together with the repertoire data. A later genetic analysis took genome-wide SNP genotypes for about three fifths of the 666 donors and used that subset as a discovery cohort. Every discovery cohort repertoire had been produced on one sequencing platform. Class I and class II HLA loci were covered by the typing at four-digit resolution. The number of typed donors differed by locus: about 620-640 for A, B, C, DRB1 and DQB1; 500 to 550 for DQA1; approximately 600 for DPA1; and some 450 for DPB1. Several DR-DQ haplotypes were handled as single units for association and clustering because linkage in the cohort was strong. Among 398 genotyped donors of the cohort, an average of 235,054 unique TCR beta nucleotide sequences were sequenced per donor, roughly 20% of them non-productive. General study outcomes and caveats: According to a later analysis, most CMV-associated TCR beta chains appeared to be HLA-restricted, and the HLA associations seemed to be driven largely by CMV exposure. A few of the identified cytomegalovirus-associated TCR beta chains were confirmed in vitro to be specific for cytomegalovirus antigens. In both the original and validation cohorts, the classifier was reported to diagnose cytomegalovirus status with high specificity and sensitivity. A later genetic analysis reported fewer N-insertions in productive TCRs among donors in an Asian-associated ancestry cluster than the roughly 620-donor mean. Most TCR sequences were observed very rarely across donors, whereas some public TCRs were present in many individuals. A later analysis associated about 17,000 TCR beta sequences with specific HLA alleles at a false discovery rate of 0.05. Compared with equally common non-associated chains, HLA-associated TCR beta chains in a later analysis were more clonally expanded and had lower generation probabilities. This cohort had only TCR beta chains sequenced, and the lack of alpha or paired-chain data limited which features could be detected. CMV serostatus was the only immune exposure information available for the cohort. Because some donors lacked HLA typing at each locus, the association tests relied only on the typed subset. Some IMGT-functional V segments, including TRBV6-2 and TRBV6-3, could not be told apart with the 87-base-pair reads, so those segments were excluded. A further reported finding was that TCR beta sequences accurately predicted the HLA-A and HLA-B alleles for most subjects in the first cohort. A later genetic analysis associated a missense DCLRE1C variant with V-gene and J-gene trimming of TCR beta chains, and an independent cohort replicated the association. According to the authors, the approach could potentially be generalized to other disease states and immunological phenotypes. A later analysis found that TCR association rates varied across HLA loci, with DRB1 alleles showing the most associated TCRs and HLA-C alleles the fewest. Correlated functional status among segregating V segments might be attributable to linkage disequilibrium, but an unknown experimental factor could not be ruled out. An earlier analysis of approximately 500 of the donors showed that most TCR beta V segments appeared in productive rearrangements either about 90% or about 30% of the time, which broadly matched IMGT annotations. A cluster of highly shared sequence variants was judged likely to be a technical artifact of the sequencing pipeline. In the study, 150 to 200 TCR beta chains were listed as associated with cytomegalovirus. Strong co-occurrence of HLA alleles, especially DR and DQ, made assigning TCR associations to individual alleles difficult. Several of the top co-occurrence clusters appeared to be linked to parvovirus B19, influenza, CMV and Epstein-Barr virus, according to a later analysis. About 17 rarely observed V segments, including chromosome 9 orphons, were excluded from the earlier analysis of approximately 500 of the donors because counts were too low. The presence/absence analyses assumed that sequencing depth was roughly uniform across donors, and that assumption may not be true.

The cohort was made up of hundreds of healthy bone marrow donors. At the time of sampling, all cohort members were nominally healthy, though unrecorded immune exposures were likely present. The donor tested CMV seropositive and was one of the 289 seropositive cohort members. Every donor gave a peripheral blood sample, and the peripheral blood mononuclear cells from that sample were used for TCR beta sequencing. Genomic DNA was extracted from the blood cell samples with the Qiagen DNeasy Blood Extraction Kit. The library was obtained by the immunoSEQ multiplex PCR assay. The multiplex PCR relied on a mix of 60 forward primers for TCR Vbeta segments and 13 reverse primers for TCR Jbeta segments. A multiplex PCR assay on genomic DNA amplified the CDR3 region of rearranged TCR beta genes. The Illumina HiSeq System was used to sequence the amplified TCR beta libraries as 87-base-pair reads. Per the original workflow: A later analysis counted approximately 84 million unique TCR beta chains across the 600 to 850 repertoires, and 9.5 million to 11 million of these chains were shared by at least two donors. Raw reads were error-corrected and collapsed into unique sequences with a nearest-neighbor algorithm that merged closely related sequences to remove PCR and sequencing errors. Alignment of CDR3 sequences to IMGT reference sequences was used to assign V, D and J gene segments. For a sequence to be retained, a match of at least six nucleotides was required to both a V gene segment and a J gene segment. A rearrangement was called productive if the CDR3 had no stop codons and remained in frame with V and J, and every other rearrangement was called non-productive. Following IMGT convention, CDR3 was defined as the stretch from the second conserved V-encoded cysteine to the conserved J-encoded phenylalanine. In an earlier analysis of around 570 of the donors, sequences lacking an unambiguous match to a single V gene segment were excluded. In an earlier analysis of 587 of the donors, V segments were called functional above 56.7% productive rearrangements and were called segregating when the between-donor standard deviation exceeded 5%. A statistical classification framework was built to diagnose cytomegalovirus status from the catalog of TCR beta chain sequences. V and J gene assignment, in a later analysis, came from comparing TCR nucleotide sequences with IMGT/GENE-DB human TR gene sequences. Using the TCRdist pipeline, a later analysis assigned CDR3 sequences along with most-parsimonious VDJ recombination scenarios. In a later analysis, every TCR beta chain was defined by the combination of its CDR3 amino acid sequence and its V-gene family, and reads without a unique V-gene family were dropped. To address suspected cross-contamination and a sequencing artifact, a later analysis removed approximately 590 highly shared, low-generation-probability nucleotide sequences. A later analysis calculated a clonal expansion index for each public chain from normalized within-repertoire ranks of inferred template counts. Generation probabilities in a later analysis came from a VDJ recombination model fitted to out-of-frame rearrangements, and those results were checked against IGoR. In a later analysis, hypergeometric tests were used to score TCR-TCR, TCR-HLA and TCR-CMV co-occurrence, with a repertoire-size bias correction applied to TCR pairs. False discovery rates were estimated in a later analysis by permuting HLA or CMV assignments 20 times. In a later analysis, co-occurring TCRs were grouped using DBSCAN, with TCRdist sequence similarity added in when clustering inside HLA-allele-positive subsets. Co-occurrence clustering excluded repertoires with fewer than 30,000 or more than 120,000 public chains, plus five with anomalous nucleotide sharing. TCRdb took over this immuneACCESS table, retaining in-frame rearrangements with V and J assigned. Such tables are incomplete; in checked studies, under half of the missing clones stem from an unresolved V gene, and the remainder is unexplained. That table is the source of V, J and clone size, and D and trimming were worked out from the DNA. This sample comprises more than 95,000 clones, 77% of them detected only once. Roughly 13% of the sample rests with the top ten.

Notes on this clone: It has no known antigen specificity. Base quality data are lacking; no much larger clone is found one base away.

Including cysteine and phenylalanine, the CDR3 has 13 amino acids. Only CDR3 DNA is held: 39 bases, read in frame from base 1. V lost 9 bases and J lost 5 bases; the stretch between them is 16 bases long. CDR1 and CDR2, per the germline V gene, are LGHNA and YNFKEQ. The chain uses TRBV4-2 and TRBJ2-5, with a weak D call of TRBD2 (6 bases match). The specimen sequenced was PBMCs. This clonotype was sampled from a middle-aged woman in good health and CMV-seropositive. The CDR3: CASSGVRRETQYF. The nucleotide sequence reads TGTGCCAGTTCGGGGGTGAGGAGGGAGACCCAGTACTTC.